This TCR beta chain emerged from a study of CD8+ T cells in alopecia areata. Germline CDR1 reads KGHSH; CDR2 reads LQKENI. This CDR3 comprises 14 residues. Deletions cut 3 bases from V and 10 bases from J, with 17 bases between. This clone appeared a few times. Extracted from the samples, RNA was reverse transcribed into cDNA to serve as the sequencing template. Sequencing used immunoSEQ multiplex PCR; TCRdb keeps in-frame clones, though not all of them. Here the sample spans about 120,000 clones, approximately 53% being singletons. Regarding treatment: oral pan-JAK inhibitor, 5-10 mg twice daily. PBMCs served as the source from which CD4+ and CD8+ T cells were sorted.

The J gene is TRBJ2-3, the V gene TRBV18; a possible D gene is TRBD2 (6 bases). The TCR was taken from a human donor with alopecia areata. The specimen comprised CD4+ T cells sorted from blood, sampled at week 4, from a patient treated with tofacitinib. In DNA form, the CDR3 reads TGTGCCAGCTCACCGGGACTCTCGATGGAGCCGCAGTATTTT. It is translated as CASSPGLSMEPQYF.